This paragraph reports one T cell receptor beta chain. Which antigen it targets is not known. Base qualities are not recorded, but no much larger clone differs from it by a single base. The library was prepared using the immunoSEQ multiplex PCR assay. The multiplex PCR relied on a mix of 60 forward primers for TCR Vbeta segments and 13 reverse primers for TCR Jbeta segments. A multiplex PCR assay on genomic DNA amplified the CDR3 region of rearranged TCR beta genes. The Illumina HiSeq System was used to sequence the amplified TCR beta libraries as 87-base-pair reads. The paper's processing steps were these. Across the 500 to 700 repertoires, a later analysis counted 80 million or so unique TCR beta chains, roughly 11 million of which were shared by at least two donors. Raw reads were error-corrected and collapsed into unique sequences by a nearest-neighbor algorithm in which closely related sequences were merged to remove PCR and sequencing errors. V, D and J gene segments were assigned by aligning CDR3 sequences to IMGT reference sequences. For a sequence to be retained, a match of at least six nucleotides to both a V gene segment and a J gene segment was required. A rearrangement was called productive if the CDR3 had no stop codons and remained in frame with V and J, and every other rearrangement was called non-productive. CDR3 was defined by IMGT convention, running from the second conserved V-encoded cysteine to the conserved J-encoded phenylalanine. Sequences without an unambiguous match to a single V gene segment were excluded from the earlier analysis of approximately 600 of the donors. In an earlier analysis of around 600 of the donors, V segments were called functional above 56.7% productive rearrangements and were called segregating when the between-donor standard deviation exceeded 5%. To diagnose cytomegalovirus status from the catalog of TCR beta chain sequences, a statistical classification framework was built. In a later analysis, V and J genes were assigned by comparing TCR nucleotide sequences against IMGT/GENE-DB human TR gene sequences. Using the TCRdist pipeline, a later analysis assigned CDR3 sequences along with most-parsimonious VDJ recombination scenarios. In a later analysis, every TCR beta chain was defined by the combination of its CDR3 amino acid sequence and its V-gene family, and reads without a unique V-gene family were dropped. To address suspected cross-contamination and a sequencing artifact, a later analysis removed roughly 580 highly shared, low-generation-probability nucleotide sequences. For each public chain, a later analysis derived a clonal expansion index from normalized ranks of inferred template counts within each repertoire. In a later analysis, generation probabilities were computed using a VDJ recombination model fitted to out-of-frame rearrangements, and the results were checked against IGoR. Hypergeometric tests were used in a later analysis to score TCR-TCR, TCR-HLA and TCR-CMV co-occurrence, with a repertoire-size bias correction applied to the TCR pairs. False discovery rates were estimated in a later analysis by permuting HLA or CMV assignments 20 times. In a later analysis, co-occurring TCRs were grouped with DBSCAN, and TCRdist sequence similarity was added when clustering was performed within HLA-allele-positive subsets. For co-occurrence clustering, repertoires with fewer than 30,000 or more than 120,000 public chains were excluded, along with five repertoires with anomalous nucleotide sharing. Imported from immuneACCESS, the table was reduced by TCRdb to in-frame sequences with V and J called. These copies leave out some clones; in studies compared against another copy, an unresolved V gene accounts for under half, and the cause of the remainder is not known. The DNA gave D and trimming, while V, J and clone size come from that table. The sample has fewer than 85,000 clones on record, 72% of them singletons. The ten largest clones add up to 4.9% of the sample.

This entry comes from a study of cytomegalovirus exposure and HLA in healthy donors listed by TCRdb under 2017. Study-level background: In an earlier analysis of around 540 of the donors, 276 Gb of sequence data and 117 million unique TCR beta sequences from 180 million or so T cells were reported. The study used immunosequencing to profile the T cell repertoires of approximately 690 subjects and linked those repertoires to cytomegalovirus serostatus. Alongside the repertoire data, information on donor age, sex, ethnicity and CMV serostatus was compiled. The study combined high-throughput TCR immunosequencing, statistical association of individual TCRs with disease status, and machine learning to predict cytomegalovirus infection status. In a later genetic analysis, genome-wide SNP genotypes for 398 of the 666 donors were used, and that subset was treated as a discovery cohort. Typing coverage differed by locus: A, B, C, DRB1 and DQB1 were typed in about 629-640 donors, DQA1 in about 500, DPA1 in some 600, and DPB1 in just under 490. To decide whether each TCR beta V gene segment behaved as functional or pseudogenic, an earlier analysis of approximately 600 of the donors relied on high-throughput TCR beta sequencing. An early release covering approximately 600 HLA-typed donors comprised approximately 290 gigabases of sequencing data and approximately 80 million unique TCR sequences. On average, 235,054 unique TCR beta nucleotide sequences were sequenced per donor among several hundred genotyped donors of the cohort, with about 19% of those sequences being non-productive. Four to six DR-DQ haplotypes were handled as single units for association and clustering, since linkage in the cohort was strong. Every repertoire in the discovery cohort had been generated on one and the same sequencing platform. In addition to the first cohort of 650 to 750 subjects, a separate validation cohort of approximately 130 different subjects was used. The genetic ancestry cluster associated with self-reported Caucasian donors included 81% of the 398 genotyped donors. In a later analysis, previously published TCR beta repertoires from fewer than 750 donors were re-analyzed and high-resolution HLA genotyping was added so that TCR occurrence patterns could be studied. The later analysis used no new phenotypic data to find candidate immune exposures, relying instead on TCR beta sequences and their occurrence across donors. The aim of the study was to test whether cataloging public T cell receptors could identify signatures of past pathogen exposure. Both class I and class II loci were covered by HLA typing, at four-digit resolution.

General conclusions and limits of the study: A later analysis found that most CMV-associated TCR beta chains appeared HLA-restricted, with HLA associations seemingly driven largely by CMV exposure. According to a later analysis, parvovirus B19, influenza, CMV and Epstein-Barr virus appeared linked to several top co-occurrence clusters. A total of fewer than 200 TCR beta chains were listed by the study as associated with cytomegalovirus. In both the original and validation cohorts, the classifier was reported to diagnose cytomegalovirus status with high specificity and sensitivity. A cluster of highly shared sequence variants was judged likely to represent a technical artifact of the sequencing pipeline. In vitro tests confirmed that a few of the cytomegalovirus-associated TCR beta chains recognize cytomegalovirus antigens. A further reported finding was that TCR beta sequences accurately predicted the HLA-A and HLA-B alleles for most subjects in the first cohort. When HLA alleles, especially DR and DQ, strongly co-occurred, TCR associations were difficult to assign to individual alleles. A later analysis found that HLA-associated TCR beta chains were more clonally expanded and had lower generation probabilities than equally common non-associated chains. In a later genetic analysis, a missense DCLRE1C variant was associated with V-gene and J-gene trimming of TCR beta chains, and the association was replicated in an independent cohort. Some IMGT-functional V segments, including TRBV6-2 and TRBV6-3, could not be distinguished by the 87-base-pair reads and were therefore excluded. It was suggested by the authors that the approach could potentially be generalized to other disease states and immunological phenotypes. The cohort was sequenced for TCR beta chains only, and without alpha or paired-chain data the features that could be detected were limited. Because counts were too low, about 15 rarely observed V segments, including chromosome 9 orphons, were left out of the earlier analysis of approximately 500 of the donors. In an earlier analysis of about 550 of the donors, most TCR beta V segments were observed in productive rearrangements about 87% or about 30% of the time, broadly matching IMGT annotations. A later analysis found that TCR association rates varied across HLA loci, with DRB1 alleles showing the most associated TCRs and HLA-C alleles the fewest. Linkage disequilibrium might explain the correlated functional status among segregating V segments, but an unknown experimental factor could not be ruled out. Most TCR sequences were observed very rarely across donors, whereas some public TCRs were present in many individuals. In a later analysis, over 15,000 TCR beta sequences were associated with specific HLA alleles at a false discovery rate of 0.05. CMV serostatus was the only immune exposure information available for the cohort. Presence/absence analyses assumed roughly uniform sequencing depth across donors, an assumption that may not hold. Because HLA typing was unavailable for some donors at each locus, only the typed subset was used in association tests. According to a later genetic analysis, donors in an Asian-associated ancestry cluster had fewer N-insertions in productive TCRs than the approximately 670-donor mean.

Via the germline V gene, CDR1 is SGDLS and CDR2 YYNGEE. The CDR3, from cysteine to phenylalanine, totals 15 residues. The kept DNA is CDR3 alone, 45 bases in frame from the first base. Trimmed from V: 4 bases; trimmed from J: 2 bases; junction bases lacking a gene match: 9. The cohort consisted of some 670 healthy bone marrow donors. Cohort members were all nominally healthy when sampled, although unrecorded immune exposures were likely present. The donor tested CMV seropositive and was one of the 289 seropositive cohort members. A peripheral blood sample was provided by each donor, and peripheral blood mononuclear cells were used for TCR beta sequencing. Genomic DNA was extracted from the blood cell samples with the Qiagen DNeasy Blood Extraction Kit.

Input material: PBMCs. This chain joins TRBV9 to TRBJ2-7, with 7 bases matching TRBD1. The clonotype originates from a man in his fifties or sixties in good health and CMV-seropositive. The DNA reads as follows: TGTGCCAGCAGCCCCCGGACAGGCCAGACCTACGAGCAGTACTTC. Its product reads: CASSPRTGQTYEQYF.